Below, one T cell receptor (beta chain) is given with its context. This sample is drawn from a study of spatial heterogeneity in lung cancer. Overall study: The donor group consisted of roughly 76 patients who had untreated, early-stage non-small cell lung cancer. Sequencing was performed on follow-up PBMC samples when available, collected at a median of about two years after resection. Detection of beta-chain sequences consistently exceeded that of alpha-chain sequences.

From germline, CDR1 is SGHAT and CDR2 FQNNGV. Trimming took off 5 bases at V and 0 bases at J, with 13 bases between the two ends. The CDR3 totals 15 residues. Time point denoted: blood at routine non-recurrence follow-up after resection. Unsorted whole RNA from tumor, nontumor lung or frozen PBMC underwent sequencing. A single record per CDR3 protein comes from TCRdb applying MiXCR to the 5' RACE reads. The sample gives around 45,000 distinct CDR3 sequences, 20% to 25% of which show up once; less than 9% is in the top ten. The sequence came from a female donor with early-stage non-small cell lung cancer. The input for sequencing was PBMCs, taken at follow-up. This chain joins TRBV11-2 and TRBJ1-1; D is uncertain. The CDR3 region has the DNA TGTGCCAGCAGCCTCGGGAGGGCTATGAACACTGAAGCTTTCTTT. Protein product: CASSLGRAMNTEAFF.